This TCR beta chain was sequenced for a study of blood T cell repertoires in COVID-19. Study context: T cells, B-cell-depleted T cells, or PBMCs supplied cDNA or gDNA.

Clones were sequenced by immunoSEQ multiplex PCR, and TCRdb holds only the in-frame ones, with some missing. This sample has some 290,000 clones, with about nine tenths found just once. Sequenced material: peripheral blood. The source is a woman aged 25-40 years with COVID-19, enrolled during active disease.

In nucleotides, the CDR3 is TGTGCCAGCAGTTACCACTGGGAGCAGTACTTC. As protein: CASSYHWEQYF. The chain links TRBV6-5 to TRBJ2-7; D is undetermined. CDR1 is MNHEY, CDR2 SVGAGI, per germline. With 2 bases removed from V and 7 bases from J, the gap between germline ends came to 6 bases. This CDR3 comprises 11 residues.